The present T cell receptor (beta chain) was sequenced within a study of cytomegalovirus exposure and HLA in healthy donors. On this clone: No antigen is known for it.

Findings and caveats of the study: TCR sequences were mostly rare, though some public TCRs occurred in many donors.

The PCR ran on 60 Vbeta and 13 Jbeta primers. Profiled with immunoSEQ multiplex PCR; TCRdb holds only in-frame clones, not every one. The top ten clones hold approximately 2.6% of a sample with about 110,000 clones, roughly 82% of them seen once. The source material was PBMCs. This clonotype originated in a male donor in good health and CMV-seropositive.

As DNA, the CDR3 is TGTGCCAGCATTGAACACATGGGGGGCACTGAAGCTTTCTTT. Translated: CASIEHMGGTEAFF. This chain connects TRBV28 to TRBJ1-1; D possibly corresponds to TRBD1 (5 bases). V was pared by 7 bases and J by 4 bases, with 16 bases between. This CDR3 region has 14 residues. Germline V lookup: CDR1 MDHEN, CDR2 SYDVKM.